The entry below describes one TCR beta chain. The antigen is not known. This record belongs to a study of cytomegalovirus exposure and HLA in healthy donors. Germline V gene data show CDR1 as MDHEN and CDR2 as SYDVKM. The CDR3 covers 17 residues. The V end was cut by 4 bases, the J end by 0 bases, with 16 bases between. Study-wide points: Reports credit the classifier with highly specific, highly sensitive diagnosis of cytomegalovirus status. Within an earlier analysis, most TCR beta V segments proved productive either about 87% or about 30% of the time. Most observed TCR sequences were rare, whereas some public TCRs were detected in many donors.

PCR amplification relied on 60 Vbeta primers (plus 13 Jbeta primers). Assay used: immunoSEQ multiplex PCR; TCRdb lists only in-frame clones, some missing. The profile covers some 150,000 clones, with approximately 80% appearing a single time and over 10% taken by the ten largest. The TCR sequence derives from a young man in good health and CMV-seropositive. This sequence joins TRBV28 and TRBJ1-5, with D possibly TRBD1 on 5 matching bases. The specimen sequenced was PBMCs. The CDR3 region is CASSSPTDQYSNQPQHF. The CDR3 bases are TGTGCCAGCAGTTCCCCGACAGACCAATATAGCAATCAGCCCCAGCATTTT.